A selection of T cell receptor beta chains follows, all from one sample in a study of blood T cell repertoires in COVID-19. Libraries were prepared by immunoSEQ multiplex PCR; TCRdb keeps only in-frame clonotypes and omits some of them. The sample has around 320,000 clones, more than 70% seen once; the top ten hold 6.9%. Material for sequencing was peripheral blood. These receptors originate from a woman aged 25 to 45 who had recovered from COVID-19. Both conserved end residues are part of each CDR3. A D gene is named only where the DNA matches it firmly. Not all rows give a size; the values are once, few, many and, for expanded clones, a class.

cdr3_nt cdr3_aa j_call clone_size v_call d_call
TGTGCCAGTAGTACCGGACAGCAGAGGTTGGGAAACACCATATATTTT CASSTGQQRLGNTIYF TRBJ1-3 NA TRBV19 NA
TGTGCCAGCAGTCGAGAGGGAGGTGAAAAACTGTTTTTT CASSREGGEKLFF TRBJ1-4 once TRBV12-3/TRBV12-4 NA
TGTGCCAGCAGTCCCTCGGGGGGTTTTGAAAAACTGTTTTTT CASSPSGGFEKLFF TRBJ1-4 NA TRBV28 NA
TGTGCCAGCAGTGGGAGAACTCAATTTTCCATAGATGTTTCTGAACAGCCCCAGCATTTT CASSGRTQFSIDVSEQPQHF TRBJ1-5 NA TRBV28 NA
TGTGCCAGCAGCTTAGGTGGGGCGCCCGGGGAGCTGTTTTTT CASSLGGAPGELFF TRBJ2-2 once TRBV13 NA
TGTGCCATCAGTGACCCTATTAGCGGGGGTGGCACAGATACGCAGTATTTT CAISDPISGGGTDTQYF TRBJ2-3 NA TRBV10-3 TRBD2
TGTGCCAGCAGAGATGCCGACAGGGTGAAGGTTGAAAAACTGTTTTTT CASRDADRVKVEKLFF TRBJ1-4 NA TRBV28 TRBD1
TGTGCCAGCAGCTTCGGGCAGGGGCCCAACAATGAGCAGTTCTTC CASSFGQGPNNEQFF TRBJ2-1 few TRBV7-6 NA
TGTGCCAGCAGCCGCCCGGGACAGGGGGCATTCGGGGAGCTGTTTTTT CASSRPGQGAFGELFF TRBJ2-2 NA TRBV4-2 TRBD1
TGTGCCAGCCGGGGGTTCGGCACAGATACGCAGTATTTT CASRGFGTDTQYF TRBJ2-3 NA TRBV27 NA
TGCGCCAGCAGCCAGGTTGGGACGACAGGGAGCAGGTATGGCTACACCTTC CASSQVGTTGSRYGYTF TRBJ1-2 NA TRBV4-1 TRBD1
TGTGCCAGCAGTTTTAGAGAGAGTACTGAAGCTTTCTTT CASSFRESTEAFF TRBJ1-1 once TRBV12-3/TRBV12-4 NA
TGTGCCACCAGCAGAGGGACTAGAGAGTTCACAGATACGCAGTATTTT CATSRGTREFTDTQYF TRBJ2-3 once TRBV15 TRBD2
TGTGCCATCAGTGAGTCGGGACGGGAGTACAATGAGCAGTTCTTC CAISESGREYNEQFF TRBJ2-1 NA TRBV10-3 NA
TGTGCCAGCAGTGACCTCGGGACAGGGGCACCCTCAGACTATGGCTACACCTTC CASSDLGTGAPSDYGYTF TRBJ1-2 once TRBV6-1 TRBD1
TGTGCCAGCAGCCAAGTGGGGGCTCGGGGCTACACCTTC CASSQVGARGYTF TRBJ1-2 NA TRBV3-1/TRBV3-2 NA
TGTGCCAGCAGTCCCACCGGGACAGGGATTAATGAGCAGTTCTTC CASSPTGTGINEQFF TRBJ2-1 few TRBV6-5 TRBD1
TGTGCCAGCAGCAAAGGGTCAGGGACTCAATTTAATTCACCCCTCCACTTT CASSKGSGTQFNSPLHF TRBJ1-6 few TRBV21-1 NA
TGTGCCACTAACCGGGGGATTAATGAAAAACTGTTTTTT CATNRGINEKLFF TRBJ1-4 NA TRBV12-3/TRBV12-4 NA
TGTGCCAGCATCCGGACAGGGCGGCGGGACTATGGCTACACCTTC CASIRTGRRDYGYTF TRBJ1-2 NA TRBV28 TRBD1
TGCGCCAGCAGCCAAGGACAGGGAGGTGAAAAACTGTTTTTT CASSQGQGGEKLFF TRBJ1-4 NA TRBV4-1 TRBD1
TGTGCCAGCAGCGCCTACAGTGATAATTCACCCCTCCACTTT CASSAYSDNSPLHF TRBJ1-6 NA TRBV9 NA
TGCAGTGCTAGTCCCCCGGGGATAAACAATCAGCCCCAGCATTTT CSASPPGINNQPQHF TRBJ1-5 NA TRBV20-1 NA
TGTGCCAGCAGTTCTGCGATCCGGGACAGGGGGAATCAGCCCCAGCATTTT CASSSAIRDRGNQPQHF TRBJ1-5 NA TRBV28 TRBD1
TGCGCCAGCAGCAAAGGGACAGCCAACACCGGGGAGCTGTTTTTT CASSKGTANTGELFF TRBJ2-2 NA TRBV4-1 TRBD1
TGTGCCAGCAGTCGGACAGAAACCTACGAGCAGTACTTC CASSRTETYEQYF TRBJ2-7 once TRBV28 NA
TGTGCCAGCAGCTTATGGGCCGGGGGGGCATTCAATGAGCAGTTCTTC CASSLWAGGAFNEQFF TRBJ2-1 NA TRBV7-6 TRBD2
TGTGCCAGCAGCCCGACAGGGGGACTACCCCTCCACTTT CASSPTGGLPLHF TRBJ1-6 NA TRBV3-1/TRBV3-2 TRBD1
TGCGCCAGCAGGTTCGGGACAGGGCGGTCCGAGCAGTACTTC CASRFGTGRSEQYF TRBJ2-7 NA TRBV5-1 TRBD1
TGTGCCAGTAGTATAGGCCGGAGCTCCTACAATGAGCAGTTCTTC CASSIGRSSYNEQFF TRBJ2-1 once TRBV19 NA
TGTGCCAGCCATTCCGGGATTGGCTCCTATAATTCACCCCTCCACTTT CASHSGIGSYNSPLHF TRBJ1-6 NA TRBV28 NA
TGTGCCAGCAGTGAGGGGAGGAAGGGCTATGGCTACACCTTC CASSEGRKGYGYTF TRBJ1-2 once TRBV6-1 NA
TGTGCCAGCAGCCCCGCCTGGGGACAGCCGTACACCGGGGAGCTGTTTTTT CASSPAWGQPYTGELFF TRBJ2-2 NA TRBV11-3 TRBD1
TGTGCCAGCAGCCAAAACCAAGCGGGGGGCACAGATACGCAGTATTTT CASSQNQAGGTDTQYF TRBJ2-3 NA TRBV4-2 TRBD2
TGTGCCAGCAGTTCACAGGGGACAAACTATGGCTACACCTTC CASSSQGTNYGYTF TRBJ1-2 NA TRBV2 TRBD1
TGTGCCAGCAGAACCGGGACTAGCGGGGGGGCAGAGACCCAGTACTTC CASRTGTSGGAETQYF TRBJ2-5 NA TRBV28 TRBD2
TGTGCCAGCAGCCAGGCAGTGCCGTACGAGCAGTACTTC CASSQAVPYEQYF TRBJ2-7 NA TRBV28 NA
TGTGCCAGCAGTTACCGTCAGACAGGGGAGGGCTACACCTTC CASSYRQTGEGYTF TRBJ1-2 once TRBV6-6 TRBD1
TGTGCCAGCAGCCAAAGTCGAGGGGGCGCGGAAAAACTGTTTTTT CASSQSRGGAEKLFF TRBJ1-4 NA TRBV3-1/TRBV3-2 TRBD1
TGTGCCACCAGCAGAGATCCTTCCGGGTACGAGCAGTACTTC CATSRDPSGYEQYF TRBJ2-7 NA TRBV15 NA
TGTGCCAGCAGCCAAGATCCAAGGTGGGGGGGATTGTTCTTC CASSQDPRWGGLFF TRBJ2-1 NA TRBV3-1/TRBV3-2 TRBD2
TGTGCCAGCAGTTTAGGAGCGGGGGAGGTCTACAATGAGCAGTTCTTC CASSLGAGEVYNEQFF TRBJ2-1 NA TRBV27 TRBD2
TGTGCCAGTAGTCCCGCCCGACAGGGCCGCGCTGGGGCCAACGTCCTGACTTTC CASSPARQGRAGANVLTF TRBJ2-6 NA TRBV19 TRBD1
TGCGCCAGCAGCACCAGTACCCCGTTAACGGGAGAGTACTTC CASSTSTPLTGEYF TRBJ2-5 NA TRBV5-1 NA
TGTGCCAGCACTGGGGGACAGGGGGCGGGTGGCTACACCTTC CASTGGQGAGGYTF TRBJ1-2 NA TRBV2 TRBD1
TGTGCCAGCAGTGTAGCGGGGGCACTCACAGATACGCAGTATTTT CASSVAGALTDTQYF TRBJ2-3 NA TRBV2 TRBD2
TGCGCCAGCAGCTTGATCTCCATCGGAGGGATTTACGAGCAGTACTTC CASSLISIGGIYEQYF TRBJ2-7 NA TRBV5-1 NA
TGTGCCAGCAGCGTAGCGGGGCAAACAGGGTCCGAGCAGTACTTC CASSVAGQTGSEQYF TRBJ2-7 NA TRBV9 NA
TGTGCCAGCAGCTTATTGCCAGGTCATGGCTACACCTTC CASSLLPGHGYTF TRBJ1-2 NA TRBV7-9 NA
TGTGCCAGCAGCTTGGGAGTGGGACTAGCGGGAAACATTCAGTACTTC CASSLGVGLAGNIQYF TRBJ2-4 few TRBV5-4 TRBD2